The 28 T cell receptor beta chains below were found in one sample sequenced in a study of early T cells in non-severe SARS-CoV-2 infection. MiXCR, applied by TCRdb to the 5' RACE reads, yields one record per CDR3 protein. The table has 55,000 to 65,000 distinct CDR3 sequences, roughly 10% seen once. The sample was whole blood. Receptors originate from an adult who was a healthcare worker with PCR-confirmed SARS-CoV-2 infection or an uninfected control (not recorded which).

The chain couples TRBV6-6 to TRBJ2-1; D not certain. CDR3 length: 12 residues. Germline-derived CDR1 and CDR2 are MNHNY and SVGAGI (reference sequence). V lost 5 bases and J lost 13, with 15 bases in between. The CDR3 nucleotides read TGTGCCAGCAGTCTACCCCAGATTGGTCAGTTCTTC. Amino acid sequence: CASSLPQIGQFF.

This clonotype was seen many times. This chain connects TRBV28 to TRBJ2-5; 7 bases are a match to TRBD2. Trimming cost V 6 bases and J 6 bases; bases outside gene matches: 7. The CDR3 extends over 13 amino acids. The germline gives CDR1 MDHEN, CDR2 SYDVKM. The CDR3 DNA reads TGTGCCAGCAGCTCATGGGGGGGGAAGACCCAGTACTTC. It translates to CASSSWGGKTQYF. The full variable domain, with the rest looked up from reference TRBV28 and TRBJ2-5, is DVKVTQSSRYLVKRTGEKVFLECVQDMDHENMFWYRQDPGLGLRLIYFSYDVKMKEKGDIPEGYSVSREKKERFSLILESASTNQTSMYLCASSSWGGKTQYFGPGTRLLVL.

This clonotype was observed a handful of times. J is TRBJ2-5 and V is TRBV5-1; D is possibly TRBD2 (5 bases). The germline gives CDR1 SGHRS, CDR2 YFSETQ. Trimming removed 4 bases at V and 4 bases at J, with 20 bases between. The CDR3 consists of 16 residues. The CDR3 coding sequence is TGCGCCAGCAGCAAAACCCCCGGGGAAAGAGGAGAGACCCAGTACTTC. Protein product: CASSKTPGERGETQYF. Based on the CDR3 plus reference TRBV5-1 and TRBJ2-5, the full variable domain is KAGVTQTPRYLIKTRGQQVTLSCSPISGHRSVSWYQQTPGQGLQFLFEYFSETQRNKGNFPGRFSGRQFSNSRSEMNVSTLELGDSALYLCASSKTPGERGETQYFGPGTRLLVL.

The table lists this clonotype with many counts. This chain connects TRBV5-1 to TRBJ1-4; no definite D call. Germline lookup yields CDR1 SGHRS and CDR2 YFSETQ. The CDR3 consists of 14 residues. V was pared by 5 bases and J by 0 bases, with 8 bases between. The CDR3 coding sequence is TGCGCCAGCAGTTCGACTGCAACTAATGAAAAACTGTTTTTT. Translating gives CASSSTATNEKLFF. Drawing the rest from reference TRBV5-1 and TRBJ1-4, the complete variable domain is KAGVTQTPRYLIKTRGQQVTLSCSPISGHRSVSWYQQTPGQGLQFLFEYFSETQRNKGNFPGRFSGRQFSNSRSEMNVSTLELGDSALYLCASSSTATNEKLFFGSGTQLSVL.

V and J are TRBV21-1 and TRBJ1-1; the listed D gene, TRBD1, was not tested against the DNA. TRBV21-1 is annotated as a pseudogene. The CDR3 length is 15 residues. CDR3 DNA: TGTGCCAGCAGCACCCTACAGGGGGGAAGCACTGAAGCTTTCTTT. Translating gives CASSTLQGGSTEAFF.

This clonotype was detected many times. V is TRBV6-2 or TRBV6-3 and J is TRBJ2-7, with D possibly being TRBD1 (6 bases). This CDR3 is 14 amino acids long. V was trimmed by 5 bases and J by 5 bases, leaving 16 bases between them. The V gene's germline CDR1 is MNHEY and CDR2 SVGEGT. The CDR3 here is CASSPLGQTDEQYF. CDR3 DNA: TGTGCCAGCAGTCCCCTAGGACAGACCGACGAGCAGTACTTC.

The rearrangement joins TRBV7-8 to TRBJ2-3; 7 positions match TRBD2. Germline values: CDR1 SGHVS, CDR2 FQNEAQ. The CDR3 has 15 residues. Trimming took 5 bases from V and 2 from J; bases not matched to a gene: 7. The CDR3 reads CASSPGTTFTDTQYF. The CDR3 bases are TGTGCCAGCAGCCCGGGGACTACATTCACAGATACGCAGTATTTT.

Ten or more counts support this clonotype. The chain has TRBV19 and TRBJ1-5; D is possibly TRBD1 (5 bases). The V gene lost 7 bases and the J gene lost 2 bases, with 12 bases spanning the gap. From germline, CDR1 is LNHDA and CDR2 SQIVND (reference sequence). The CDR3 has 14 residues. CDR3 protein: CASTGSRGNQPQHF. The CDR3 DNA reads TGTGCCAGTACAGGGTCTCGGGGCAATCAGCCCCAGCATTTT.

This clonotype came up a few times. The chain couples TRBV7-3 to TRBJ2-1; D tentatively fits TRBD1 or TRBD2 (5 bases each). V was shortened by 3 bases and J by 7 bases, with 7 bases between the two germline ends. Germline V gives CDR1 SGHTA, CDR2 FQGTGA. The CDR3 covers 12 residues. CDR3 DNA: TGTGCCAGCAGCTTGTGGGGGAATGAGCAGTTCTTC. Translating it yields CASSLWGNEQFF.

The rearrangement joins TRBV7-2 to TRBJ2-7; possibly TRBD1 or TRBD2 for D (5 bases each). V was cut by 3 bases and J by 5 bases, with 23 bases left in between. The V gene's germline CDR1 is SGHTA and CDR2 FQGNSA. This CDR3 is built from 17 residues. The CDR3 region has the DNA TGTGCCAGCAGCTTGCAGGGAGTTCCAGGGAAGCCCAACGAGCAGTACTTC. It is translated as CASSLQGVPGKPNEQYF.

Concerning this clonotype itself: This may be a read error, as it is one base from a much larger clone. The conserved phenylalanine or tryptophan is not found at the CDR3 terminus, so this likely reflects a read error. The chain employs TRBV12-3 or TRBV12-4 and TRBJ1-1; no firm D call. This CDR3 region has 13 residues. Between the trimmed V and J ends, which lost 3 bases and 0 bases, there was a span of 5 bases. The DNA of the CDR3 is TGTGCCAGCAGTTTTAACATGAACACTGAAGCTTTCCTT. Amino acids: CASSFNMNTEAFL.

This clonotype was observed at least ten times. The genes are TRBV27 and TRBJ1-3; no firm D call. V lost 4 bases, J lost 0 bases, and 7 bases lay in between. Germline values: CDR1 MNHEY, CDR2 SMNVEV (reference sequence). The CDR3 extends over 14 amino acids. Here the CDR3 reads CASSSVSSGNTIYF. CDR3 coding DNA: TGTGCCAGCAGTTCTGTCAGCTCTGGAAACACCATATATTTT.

This clonotype was seen only a few times. The genes are TRBV11-2 and TRBJ2-7; either TRBD1 or TRBD2 may fit D (5 bases each). The V gene lost 2 bases and the J gene lost 2 bases, with 13 bases spanning the gap. Germline V gives CDR1 SGHAT, CDR2 FQNNGV. CDR3 length equals 15 residues. The CDR3 protein is CASSLLGRDPYEQYF. In nucleotides, the CDR3 is TGTGCCAGCAGCTTATTGGGACGAGACCCCTACGAGCAGTACTTC.

To note about this clonotype: Just one base apart from a much larger clone, this may be a read error. The gene calls are TRBV3-1 and TRBJ2-4; 10 bases are shared with TRBD2. CDR3 size: 16 residues. Germline V gives CDR1 LGHDT, CDR2 YNNKEL (reference sequence). The trim removed 1 base at V and 5 bases at J, leaving 5 bases unmatched. The CDR3, as DNA: TGTGCCAGCAGCCAAGCCCCTACTAGCGGGGAAAACATTCAGTACTTC. Translated, it gives CASSQAPTSGENIQYF.

The chain recombines TRBV6-6 with TRBJ2-7; 9 bases align to TRBD1. Germline V gives CDR1 MNHNY, CDR2 SVGAGI (reference sequence). With V trimmed by 4 bases and J by 4 bases, 2 bases remained unmatched. The length of the CDR3 is 13 residues. The CDR3 spells CASSWTGEYEQYF. The CDR3 DNA is TGTGCCAGCAGTTGGACAGGGGAGTACGAGCAGTACTTC.

This clonotype was seen repeatedly, ten times or more. This chain uses TRBV6-1 with TRBJ1-2; 7 positions agree with TRBD1. The length of the CDR3 is 12 residues. Germline V gene lookup returns CDR1 MNHNS and CDR2 SASEGT. V lost 6 bases and J lost 6; bases outside the gene matches: 4. This chain's CDR3 is CASSKDRNGYTF. The CDR3 DNA reads as TGTGCCAGCAGCAAGGACAGGAATGGCTACACCTTC.

This clonotype occurred a few times. The V and J genes are TRBV29-1 and TRBJ2-2, with 14 bases identical to TRBD2. Germline V gives CDR1 SQVTM, CDR2 ANQGSEA. Trimming took 4 bases from V and 5 from J; bases not matched to a gene: 3. CDR3 length equals 15 residues. For the CDR3, the DNA is TGCAGCGTTGTCGGGACTAGCGGGAGAACCGGGGAGCTGTTTTTT. As protein: CSVVGTSGRTGELFF.

This clonotype showed up many times. J is TRBJ2-2 and V is TRBV13; D unclear. The CDR3 runs to 12 residues. The germline gives CDR1 PRHDT, CDR2 FYEKMQ (reference sequence). Trimming removed 8 bases at V and 1 base at J, with 5 bases between. CDR3 sequence (DNA): TGTGCCAGCCCGGGGAACACCGGGGAGCTGTTTTTT. It specifies CASPGNTGELFF.

This clonotype has more than one count but fewer than ten. In nucleotides, the CDR3 is TGTGCCAGCAGTAGCCTCCAGCACAACTATGGCTACACCTTC. It codes for CASSSLQHNYGYTF. The V gene is TRBV7-9, the J gene TRBJ1-2, with no clear D. The V gene lost 6 bases and the J gene lost 2 bases, with 13 bases spanning the gap. Germline V CDR1 and CDR2: SEHNR, FQNEAQ (reference sequence). CDR3 size: 14 residues.

This clonotype was picked up many times. The rearrangement uses TRBV7-8 and TRBJ1-4; D not certain. The CDR3 length is 16 residues. V was shortened by 1 base and J by 3 bases, with 12 bases between the two germline ends. The germline CDR1 and CDR2 sequences are SGHVS and FQNEAQ. The CDR3 coding sequence is TGTGCCAGCAGCTTAGTGGGTGGCCCTCCTAATGAAAAACTGTTTTTT. Translating gives CASSLVGGPPNEKLFF.

This clonotype was found many times. V is TRBV5-1 and J is TRBJ2-7; D uncertain. Per the germline V gene, CDR1 is SGHRS and CDR2 is YFSETQ. V lost 1 base to trimming and J lost 0 bases, with 14 bases between them. The CDR3 consists of 16 residues. CDR3 region: CASSLWVPQTSYEQYF. The CDR3 region has the DNA TGCGCCAGCAGCTTGTGGGTACCGCAGACCTCCTACGAGCAGTACTTC.

This clonotype has more than one count but fewer than ten. The chain employs TRBV7-8 and TRBJ1-1; TRBD1 is a possible D gene (5 bases). CDR1 and CDR2 from the germline V gene are SGHVS and FQNEAQ. V was shortened by 4 bases and J by 5 bases, with 11 bases between the two germline ends. CDR3 length equals 13 residues. CDR3 coding DNA: TGTGCCAGCAGCTCGCAGAGACAGACTGAAGCTTTCTTT. It yields the protein CASSSQRQTEAFF.

This clonotype was seen many times. V usage is TRBV7-9 and J usage is TRBJ2-3, with 9 bases identical to TRBD2. The junction had 8 bases not matched to a gene; V was cut back by 3 bases and J by 1 base. Germline lookup yields CDR1 SEHNR and CDR2 FQNEAQ (reference sequence). CDR3 length: 17 residues. CDR3 residues: CASSLTSGGRGTDTQYF. The CDR3 bases are TGTGCCAGCAGCTTGACTAGCGGAGGGCGGGGCACAGATACGCAGTATTTT.

In its sample, this clonotype was seen many times. This rearrangement joins TRBV2 to TRBJ2-2; TRBD2 matches 9 bases. The trim removed 2 bases at V and 6 bases at J, leaving 7 bases unmatched. The CDR3 loop spans 16 amino acids. Germline V lookup: CDR1 SNHLY, CDR2 FYNNEI. CDR3 residues: CASSEWWSGGPGELFF. The CDR3 DNA sequence: TGTGCCAGCAGTGAATGGTGGAGCGGGGGGCCCGGGGAGCTGTTTTTT.

This clonotype was detected a few times. V gene TRBV7-2 combines with J gene TRBJ1-1; D not resolved. Per germline, CDR1 SGHTA and CDR2 FQGNSA. The length of the CDR3 is 14 residues. The ends were cut back, 5 bases at V and 1 base at J, with 11 bases in the middle. The CDR3, as DNA: TGTGCCAGCAGCCGTGAGTCGGGGAACACTGAAGCTTTCTTT. This sequence encodes CASSRESGNTEAFF.

The J gene is TRBJ2-1, the V gene TRBV29-1; D remains ambiguous. The CDR3 runs 10 residues. Trimming took 3 bases from V and 7 from J, leaving 4 bases between them. CDR1 and CDR2 (germline): SQVTM, ANQGSEA. The CDR3, as DNA: TGCAGCGTTGATGCTAATGAGCAGTTCTTC. Its translation is CSVDANEQFF.

This clonotype has more than one count but fewer than ten. This chain uses TRBV5-6 with TRBJ1-1; D remains unclear. This CDR3 has 14 residues. Germline assignment: CDR1 SGHDT and CDR2 YYEEEE. The ends were cut back, 7 bases at V and 0 bases at J, with 13 bases in the middle. CDR3 DNA sequence: TGTGCCAGCGTGGGTTCGGGCTTGAACACTGAAGCTTTCTTT. Its translation is CASVGSGLNTEAFF.

This clonotype was seen many times. The CDR3 reads CAISESRAGDQPQHF. The CDR3 region has the DNA TGTGCCATCAGTGAGTCGAGGGCAGGGGATCAGCCCCAGCATTTT. V usage is TRBV10-3 and J usage is TRBJ1-5; D possibly corresponds to TRBD1 (6 bases). This CDR3 is built from 15 residues. The ends were cut back, 0 bases at V and 5 bases at J, with 11 bases in the middle. Germline-derived CDR1 and CDR2 are ENHRY and SYGVKD.